This passage covers 26 T cell receptor beta chains from one sample sequenced in a study of cytomegalovirus exposure and HLA in healthy donors. Sequencing used immunoSEQ multiplex PCR; TCRdb keeps in-frame clones, though not all of them. The data hold approximately 200,000 clones, with about 81% observed a single time. Material: PBMCs. These TCRs come from a woman under 40 in good health and CMV-seronegative.

The chain recombines TRBV6-1 with TRBJ1-1; D perhaps matches TRBD1 (5 bases). There are 14 residues in the CDR3. Trimming left V 6 bases short and J 3 bases short, with 14 bases between. The V gene's germline CDR1 is MNHNS and CDR2 SASEGT. CDR3 in DNA: TGTGCCAGCAGCAGGGATAATTTCGACACTGAAGCTTTCTTT. Translating gives CASSRDNFDTEAFF.

The CDR3 here is CASSQENQYKETQYF. The CDR3 nucleotides read TGTGCCAGCAGCCAAGAAAACCAATACAAAGAGACCCAGTACTTC. V is TRBV4-2 and J is TRBJ2-5; D not certain. Trimming took off 0 bases at V and 3 bases at J, with 11 bases between the two ends. CDR3 size: 15 residues. Germline CDR1 reads LGHNA; CDR2 reads YNFKEQ.

V gene TRBV4-1 combines with J gene TRBJ2-1; 7 bases match TRBD2. Trimming removed 0 bases from V and 3 bases from J; junction bases left unmatched: 14. From germline, CDR1 is MGHRA and CDR2 YSYEKL. The CDR3 is 19 amino acids. CDR3 amino acids: CASSQEGPSGGRIYNEQFF. In DNA, the CDR3 is TGCGCCAGCAGCCAAGAGGGCCCCTCTGGCGGGAGAATCTACAATGAGCAGTTCTTC.

The chain has TRBV14 and TRBJ1-1; TRBD1 is a possible D gene (5 bases). Trimming removed 1 base at V and 9 bases at J, with 18 bases between. Germline loops: CDR1 SGHDN, CDR2 FVKESK. This CDR3 contains 15 residues. The CDR3 bases are TGTGCCAGCAGCCAAGGACAGAGCCGTGTGCGGAAAGCTTTCTTT. Translated: CASSQGQSRVRKAFF.

The chain has TRBV5-6 and TRBJ2-7; 12 bases are a match to TRBD2. This CDR3 region has 15 residues. CDR1 SGHDT and CDR2 YYEEEE come from the germline V gene. The J segment lost 4 bases and the V segment lost 5 bases, leaving 7 bases of the junction unmatched. The CDR3 reads CASRTTSGGRYEQYF. The CDR3 nucleotides are TGTGCCAGCAGAACTACTAGCGGGGGGAGGTACGAGCAGTACTTC.

The chain recombines TRBV28 with TRBJ1-2; 12 positions agree with TRBD1. Germline V gene lookup returns CDR1 MDHEN and CDR2 SYDVKM. V was pared by 4 bases and J by 4 bases, with 4 bases of the junction left unmatched. The CDR3 length is 15 residues. CDR3 bases: TGTGCCAGCAGTTCGGGACAGGGGGCCGTCTATGGCTACACCTTC. This translates into CASSSGQGAVYGYTF.

This clone is a singleton in its sample. DNA for the CDR3: TGTGCCAGCAGTTTATCGATTGCCGATCCTTGGCAGGGTACGCAGTATTTT. This codes for CASSLSIADPWQGTQYF. The genes are TRBV27 and TRBJ2-3; D is possibly TRBD1 (5 bases). There are 17 residues in the CDR3. Trimming removed 0 bases at V and 8 bases at J, with 21 bases between. Per germline, CDR1 MNHEY and CDR2 SMNVEV (reference sequence).

The V call is TRBV5-1, the J call TRBJ2-1; 8 positions agree with TRBD1. Germline CDR1 reads SGHRS; CDR2 reads YFSETQ. V lost 2 bases and J lost 7; bases outside the gene matches: 5. The CDR3 loop spans 14 amino acids. CDR3 nucleotide sequence: TGCGCCAGCAGCTTTGTAGGACAGGGAAATGAGCAGTTCTTC. Amino acid sequence: CASSFVGQGNEQFF.

The chain joins TRBV27 to TRBJ1-1, with D perhaps TRBD1 (6 bases). Trimming left V 3 bases short and J 0 bases short, with 14 bases between. CDR1 is MNHEY, CDR2 SMNVEV, per germline (reference sequence). The CDR3 is 16 amino acids. The CDR3 here is CASSFVSGALNTEAFF. CDR3 sequence (DNA): TGTGCCAGCAGTTTTGTATCAGGGGCGTTGAACACTGAAGCTTTCTTT.

The chain employs TRBV6-1 and TRBJ2-6; weak D call: TRBD2 (5 bases). This CDR3 comprises 15 residues. Germline values: CDR1 MNHNS, CDR2 SASEGT. With 7 bases removed from V and 4 bases from J, the gap between germline ends came to 14 bases. The CDR3 bases are TGTGCCAGCATCCCCGGGAACTCCGGGGCCAACGTCCTGACTTTC. This sequence encodes CASIPGNSGANVLTF.

The chain combines TRBV7-8 with TRBJ2-7; 8 bases are a match to TRBD2. The CDR3 loop spans 15 amino acids. Germline loops: CDR1 SGHVS, CDR2 FQNEAQ. V lost 1 base, J lost 1 base, and 3 bases stayed unmatched. The CDR3 DNA follows: TGTGCCAGCAGCTTAGTAACTAGCGGATCCTACGAGCAGTACTTC. Translating gives CASSLVTSGSYEQYF.

This clone was observed once. J is TRBJ1-2 and V is TRBV6-1, with TRBD1 matching 8 bases. This CDR3 contains 13 residues. In germline, CDR1 is MNHNS, CDR2 SASEGT. Trimming at V came to 5 bases and at J to 4 bases, leaving 3 bases not matched to a gene. CDR3 sequence reads: CASSSDRGYGYTF. The CDR3 DNA reads TGTGCCAGCAGTTCTGACAGGGGCTATGGCTACACCTTC.

The chain is built from TRBV7-9 and TRBJ1-5, with unresolved D. The germline gives CDR1 SEHNR, CDR2 FQNEAQ (reference sequence). This CDR3 region has 13 residues. The V end lost 3 bases, the J end lost 5 bases, and 8 bases lay between the germline ends. In DNA, the CDR3 is TGTGCCAGCAGCTTCGAGAGTTATCAGCCCCAGCATTTT. It is translated as CASSFESYQPQHF.

V is TRBV9 and J is TRBJ2-5; 8 nucleotides align to TRBD1. Looked up from germline, CDR1 is SGDLS and CDR2 is YYNGEE. V shed 0 bases and J 3 bases; nucleotides not matched to a gene: 4. The CDR3 totals 15 residues. CDR3 loop: CASSVDWTGKETQYF. The CDR3, as DNA: TGTGCCAGCAGCGTAGATTGGACAGGGAAAGAGACCCAGTACTTC.

The CDR3 loop is CASSQETGFKQYF. The DNA of the CDR3 is TGTGCCAGCAGCCAAGAGACAGGGTTTAAGCAGTACTTC. The chain uses TRBV14 and TRBJ2-7; 7 positions match TRBD1. CDR3 length: 13 amino acids. From germline, CDR1 is SGHDN and CDR2 FVKESK. Trimming removed 0 bases from V and 8 bases from J; junction bases left unmatched: 4.

The table lists this clone with a count of one. The chain couples TRBV9 to TRBJ2-6; D might be TRBD1 (6 bases). The CDR3 spans 18 residues. The ends were cut back, 0 bases at V and 2 bases at J, with 15 bases in the middle. CDR1 and CDR2 from the germline V gene are SGDLS and YYNGEE. CDR3 in amino acids: CASSVAPTGIPGANVLTF. DNA of the CDR3: TGTGCCAGCAGCGTAGCCCCTACAGGGATTCCTGGGGCCAACGTCCTGACTTTC.

The rearrangement links TRBV30 to TRBJ2-2, with D perhaps TRBD2 (5 bases). V was cut by 3 bases and J by 1 base, with 12 bases left in between. CDR1 is GTSNPN, CDR2 SVGIG, per germline (reference sequence). This CDR3 has 15 amino acids. CDR3 sequence (DNA): TGTGCCTGGAGATTGGCCGGGGTGAACACCGGGGAGCTGTTTTTT. Translating gives CAWRLAGVNTGELFF.

The V call is TRBV5-1, the J call TRBJ2-7; 9 nucleotides match TRBD1. CDR3 length: 17 amino acids. V lost 2 bases, J lost 0 bases, and 9 bases stayed unmatched. Germline CDR1 SGHRS, CDR2 YFSETQ. This chain's CDR3 is CASSFIVPGQGSYEQYF. The CDR3 DNA follows: TGCGCCAGCAGCTTTATAGTCCCGGGACAGGGCTCCTACGAGCAGTACTTC.

CDR3: CSVENRQGQGGTEAFF. In nucleotides, the CDR3 is TGCAGCGTTGAAAATCGACAGGGACAAGGGGGCACTGAAGCTTTCTTT. The chain couples TRBV29-1 to TRBJ1-1, with TRBD1 matching over 7 bases. Germline V gene sequence: CDR1 SQVTM, CDR2 ANQGSEA. The CDR3 runs to 16 residues. Trimming took 2 bases from V and 4 from J; bases not matched to a gene: 13.

This clone was picked up one time. The J gene is TRBJ1-2, the V gene TRBV2; D gene unclear. The CDR3 is 15 residues long. V was cut by 5 bases and J by 5 bases, with 18 bases left in between. In germline, CDR1 is SNHLY, CDR2 FYNNEI. DNA of the CDR3: TGTGCCAGCAGTTCAGGACTTCCTAAGCAATATGGCTACACCTTC. Amino acids: CASSSGLPKQYGYTF.

This clone was seen a few times. The CDR3 does not end in the conserved phenylalanine or tryptophan, so this is likely a read error. Because the CDR3's place on the DNA is in doubt, the DNA is left out and the CDR3 is given as listed by TCRdb. The chain's CDR3 is CASTVGRDKPR. The chain is built from TRBV6-7 and TRBJ1-1. TRBV6-7 carries the ORF label, with uncertain function. A total of 11 residues make up the CDR3, ends included.

The chain is built from TRBV2 and TRBJ1-5; no firm D call. CDR3 length equals 13 residues. V gave up 7 bases and J gave up 10 bases, with 17 bases separating them. Per germline, CDR1 SNHLY and CDR2 FYNNEI. CDR3: CASTEGPRVPQHF. The CDR3 DNA sequence: TGTGCCAGCACCGAAGGCCCCCGGGTACCCCAGCATTTT. The whole variable domain, filled in from reference TRBV2 and TRBJ1-5, reads EPEVTQTPSHQVTQMGQEVILRCVPISNHLYFYWYRQILGQKVEFLVSFYNNEISEKSEIFDDQFSVERPDGSNFTLKIRSTKLEDSAMYFCASTEGPRVPQHFGDGTRLSIL.

This chain uses TRBV19 with TRBJ2-7; TRBD2 is a possible D gene (5 bases). The V end was cut by 4 bases, the J end by 5 bases, with 18 bases between. The CDR3 sequence is 15 residues long. Germline CDR1 reads LNHDA; CDR2 reads SQIVND (reference sequence). CDR3 nucleotide sequence: TGTGCCAGTAGTAGAGGGCCGGGCGCCTCGGACGAGCAGTACTTC. It specifies CASSRGPGASDEQYF.

J is TRBJ2-3 and V is TRBV6-5; 11 bases agree with TRBD2. CDR3 size: 15 residues. Germline lookup yields CDR1 MNHEY and CDR2 SVGAGI. The V segment lost 6 bases and the J segment 2 bases; nucleotides outside the gene matches: 4. The CDR3 loop reads CASRLAGASTDTQYF. The CDR3 DNA is TGTGCCAGCAGACTAGCGGGGGCCTCCACAGATACGCAGTATTTT.

The rearrangement joins TRBV6-1 to TRBJ2-1; D is undetermined. Trimming removed 3 bases at V and 7 bases at J, with 7 bases between. Germline V CDR1 and CDR2: MNHNS, SASEGT. The CDR3 consists of 12 residues. CDR3 residues: CASSDPRNEQFF. CDR3 bases: TGTGCCAGCAGTGACCCCCGGAATGAGCAGTTCTTC.

This clone was detected once. The chain is built from TRBV19 and TRBJ1-1; D remains unclear. Germline V gene sequence: CDR1 LNHDA, CDR2 SQIVND (reference sequence). V lost 0 bases and J 7 bases, leaving 12 bases between the germline ends. This CDR3 has 14 amino acids. The CDR3 DNA sequence: TGTGCCAGTAGTATAGATCACCCGGGGAGTGAAGCTTTCTTT. Its protein is CASSIDHPGSEAFF.